The 24 T cell receptor beta chains listed next were all sequenced from one sample in a study of blood T cells in healthy people across ages. The second PCR ran roughly 7 to 12 cycles with a sample-barcoded 5' primer and J-beta primers. In TCRdb, the 5' RACE reads were re-called with MiXCR into one record per CDR3 protein. The data contain roughly 2 million distinct CDR3 sequences, roughly 50% of them singletons. Source material: blood. Receptors originate from a woman aged 40 to 55 in good health.

This chain uses TRBV15 with TRBJ1-5; 8 bases are a match to TRBD1. Germline-derived CDR1 and CDR2 are LNHNV and YYDKDF (reference sequence). V lost 3 bases and J lost 4; bases outside the gene matches: 8. The CDR3 is 16 amino acids. The CDR3 DNA reads as TGTGCCACCAGCAGGGGGGCAGGGGGCAGGAATCAGCCCCAGCATTTT. This encodes CATSRGAGGRNQPQHF. Supplemented by reference TRBV15 and TRBJ1-5, the full variable domain reads DAMVIQNPRYQVTQFGKPVTLSCSQTLNHNVMYWYQQKSSQAPKLLFHYYDKDFNNEADTPDNFQSRRPNTSFCFLDIRSPGLGDTAMYLCATSRGAGGRNQPQHFGDGTRLSIL.

The chain recombines TRBV12-5 with TRBJ2-1, with 7 nucleotides matching TRBD2. Germline V gives CDR1 LGHNT, CDR2 FRNRAP. Germline trimming cut 5 bases from V and 10 bases from J; bases unmatched to any gene: 2. The CDR3 totals 11 residues. CDR3 amino acids: CASGGSGEQFF. The CDR3, as DNA: TGTGCTAGTGGTGGTAGCGGGGAGCAGTTCTTC.

The V gene is TRBV29-1, the J gene TRBJ1-2; maybe TRBD1 (5 bases). V lost 0 bases, J lost 8 bases, and 13 bases lay in between. The length of the CDR3 is 13 residues. CDR1 and CDR2 from the germline V gene are SQVTM and ANQGSEA. CDR3 in amino acids: CSVEDRQGIGYTF. The CDR3 nucleotides are TGCAGCGTTGAAGATCGGCAGGGAATCGGCTACACCTTC.

The chain uses TRBV7-2 and TRBJ2-7; D gene uncertain. Germline assignment: CDR1 SGHTA and CDR2 FQGNSA. Between the trimmed V and J ends, which lost 4 bases and 3 bases, there was a span of 13 bases. The CDR3 spans 14 residues. CDR3 sequence: CASSSLGRGYEQYF. The CDR3 DNA follows: TGTGCCAGCAGCTCCCTCGGGCGCGGCTACGAGCAGTACTTC. Full variable domain (outside the CDR3, taken from reference TRBV7-2 and TRBJ2-7): GAGVSQSPSNKVTEKGKDVELRCDPISGHTALYWYRQSLGQGLEFLIYFQGNSAPDKSGLPSDRFSAERTGGSVSTLTIQRTQQEDSAVYLCASSSLGRGYEQYFGPGTRLTVT.

This clonotype was seen a few times. The chain carries TRBV7-2 and TRBJ2-1; D tentatively reads TRBD1 or TRBD2 (5 bases each). The germline V gene encodes CDR1 SGHTA and CDR2 FQGNSA. This CDR3 is 15 amino acids long. Trimming cost V 4 bases and J 2 bases, with 12 bases left between them. The CDR3: CASSSRDGPYNEQFF. As DNA, the CDR3 is TGTGCCAGCAGCTCCCGGGACGGTCCCTACAATGAGCAGTTCTTC.

This clonotype is a singleton in its sample. One end of the junction does not line up with germline, which may come from a read error. This chain connects TRBV4-3 to TRBJ1-2, with D tentatively TRBD1 (5 bases). CDR3 length: 15 residues. Per germline, CDR1 LGHNA and CDR2 YSLEER. CDR3 protein: CANSQENRINYGYTF. Here the CDR3 DNA reads TGCGCCAACAGCCAAGAAAACAGGATTAACTATGGCTACACCTTC.

This rearrangement joins TRBV7-3 to TRBJ2-3; the match to TRBD2 covers 7 bases. Germline V gene data show CDR1 as SGHTA and CDR2 as FQGTGA. The CDR3 loop spans 14 amino acids. The trim removed 5 bases at V and 8 bases at J, leaving 10 bases unmatched. CDR3 sequence: CASSIRRGLGTQYF. Here the CDR3 DNA reads TGTGCCAGCAGCATCCGGCGGGGGTTGGGTACGCAGTATTTT.

This clonotype came up a few times. V is TRBV10-2 and J is TRBJ2-7; no definite D call. Germline values: CDR1 WSHSY, CDR2 SAAADI. The CDR3 extends over 12 amino acids. Trimming removed 5 bases at V and 7 bases at J, with 12 bases between. The DNA for the CDR3 is TGCGCCAGCAGTCGCGTTGGTAGGGAGCAGTACTTC. Translating it yields CASSRVGREQYF.

The rearrangement links TRBV4-3 to TRBJ2-1, with a possible D match to TRBD1 (6 bases). Germline V gene lookup returns CDR1 LGHNA and CDR2 YSLEER. The CDR3 spans 17 residues. V was shortened by 0 bases and J by 6 bases, with 18 bases between the two germline ends. CDR3 DNA: TGCGCCAGCAGCCAAGATGAGGGGGTCTTGGACAGCAATGAGCAGTTCTTC. This codes for CASSQDEGVLDSNEQFF.

The chain carries TRBV13 and TRBJ1-1, with TRBD1 as a possible D gene (5 bases). Germline CDR1 PRHDT, CDR2 FYEKMQ (reference sequence). The CDR3 covers 16 residues. Trimming left V 5 bases short and J 3 bases short, with 19 bases between. CDR3 protein: CASSPEQGVADTEAFF. DNA for the CDR3: TGTGCCAGCAGCCCCGAGCAGGGAGTAGCGGACACTGAAGCTTTCTTT.

In this sample, this clonotype turned up a few times. The chain uses TRBV20-1 and TRBJ2-7, with D perhaps being TRBD1 or TRBD2 (5 bases each). CDR1 DFQATT and CDR2 SNEGSKA come from the germline V gene (reference sequence). V was cut by 5 bases and J by 5 bases, with 22 bases left in between. This CDR3 region has 15 residues. This CDR3 reads CSASTGTLILDEQYF. DNA of the CDR3: TGCAGTGCTTCAACCGGGACCCTAATCTTGGACGAGCAGTACTTC.

Only a few counts were recorded for this clonotype. The genes are TRBV10-3 and TRBJ2-7; D is unclear. Germline V gene sequence: CDR1 ENHRY, CDR2 SYGVKD. The CDR3 totals 12 residues. Trimming pared 7 bases from V and 3 bases from J, leaving 10 bases between. The CDR3 DNA is TGTGCCATCACCACCCCGGGCTACGAGCAGTACTTC. It specifies CAITTPGYEQYF.

The chain combines TRBV5-5 with TRBJ2-4; D is ambiguous. Germline CDR1 SGHKS, CDR2 YYEKEE (reference sequence). V lost 5 bases and J lost 0, with 9 bases in between. This CDR3 has 14 amino acids. The CDR3 here is CASRDVLAKNIQYF. CDR3 bases: TGTGCCAGCAGGGACGTACTAGCCAAAAACATTCAGTACTTC.

The rearrangement uses TRBV12-3 or TRBV12-4 and TRBJ2-5; TRBD1 or TRBD2 may be the D gene (6 bases each). Trimming removed 3 bases from V and 3 bases from J, with 17 bases in between. The CDR3 sequence is 16 residues long. The DNA of the CDR3 is TGTGCCAGCAGTTTGTTGGGGGGCCCTACCAAAGAGACCCAGTACTTC. This encodes CASSLLGGPTKETQYF.

A few counts support this clonotype. The V and J genes are TRBV7-2 and TRBJ2-1; D is perhaps TRBD2 (6 bases). Trimming took off 2 bases at V and 14 bases at J, with 28 bases between the two ends. The CDR3 covers 17 residues. Per germline, CDR1 SGHTA and CDR2 FQGNSA. CDR3 sequence: CASSLSIVSQGGISKFF. CDR3 nucleotide sequence: TGTGCCAGCAGCTTATCTATCGTTTCCCAGGGAGGCATTAGCAAGTTCTTC.

The chain has TRBV6-2 or TRBV6-3 and TRBJ1-2, with a possible D match to TRBD1 (5 bases). CDR3 length equals 15 residues. Trimming took 2 bases from V and 1 from J, leaving 11 bases between them. Per the germline V gene, CDR1 is MNHEY and CDR2 is SVGEGT. The CDR3 here is CASSYQGPINYGYTF. In nucleotides, the CDR3 is TGTGCCAGCAGTTACCAGGGACCAATTAACTATGGCTACACCTTC.

The chain links TRBV5-6 to TRBJ1-2; perhaps TRBD1 as D (5 bases). Germline CDR1 and CDR2: SGHDT and YYEEEE. V lost 0 bases, J lost 2 bases, and 11 bases lay in between. The CDR3 is 15 residues long. CDR3: CASSLDPTANYGYTF. CDR3 DNA sequence: TGTGCCAGCAGCTTGGACCCGACAGCCAACTATGGCTACACCTTC.

This clonotype turned up a few times. The chain carries TRBV9 and TRBJ2-1; 12 bases fit TRBD1. This CDR3 spans 15 amino acids. V lost 4 bases, J lost 6 bases, and 5 bases stayed unmatched. Looked up from germline, CDR1 is SGDLS and CDR2 is YYNGEE. The CDR3 reads CASSMGQGAINEQFF. The CDR3 DNA reads TGTGCCAGCAGCATGGGACAGGGGGCGATCAATGAGCAGTTCTTC.

The V call is TRBV20-1, the J call TRBJ1-2; tentative D call: TRBD1 (6 bases). The germline V and J ends were trimmed by 5 bases and 5 bases, with 18 bases remaining between them. The CDR3 consists of 14 residues. CDR1 DFQATT and CDR2 SNEGSKA come from the germline V gene (reference sequence). This chain's CDR3 is CSASISGARYGYTF. CDR3 coding DNA: TGCAGTGCTTCGATCTCGGGGGCGCGATATGGCTACACCTTC.

A word on this clonotype: This could be a read error, since a much larger clone is one nucleotide away. This rearrangement joins TRBV6-2 or TRBV6-3 to TRBJ1-2, with TRBD1 as a possible D gene (5 bases). Germline-derived CDR1 and CDR2 are MNHEY and SVGEGT. Trimming took off 6 bases at V and 5 bases at J, with 7 bases between the two ends. The CDR3 contains 11 residues. The CDR3 region has the DNA TGTGCCAGCAGGGCAGGGTATGGCTACACCTTC. It is translated as CASRAGYGYTF.

This clonotype turned up a few times. V is TRBV7-2 and J is TRBJ2-1, with 15 nucleotides matching TRBD2. Germline values: CDR1 SGHTA, CDR2 FQGNSA. The CDR3 is 16 residues long. After removal of 5 bases from V and 10 bases from J, the junction contained 9 bases not matched to a gene. The CDR3 region has the DNA TGTGCCAGCAGCCCCAAGGGACTAGCGGGGGGAAGAGAGCAGTTCTTC. The encoded protein is CASSPKGLAGGREQFF.

CDR3 residues: CASSLWRGEETQYF. Written as DNA, the CDR3 is TGTGCCAGCAGCTTATGGCGCGGGGAGGAGACCCAGTACTTC. This sequence joins TRBV11-2 and TRBJ2-5; D is perhaps TRBD2 (6 bases). Germline V gene sequence: CDR1 SGHAT, CDR2 FQNNGV. The CDR3 length is 14 residues. V lost 2 bases and J 5 bases, leaving 12 bases between the germline ends.

This clonotype turned up a few times. CDR3 coding DNA: TGTGCCATCAGGCGACAGGGAGATGGCTACACCTTC. Translating gives CAIRRQGDGYTF. This chain joins TRBV10-3 and TRBJ1-2; 7 bases align to TRBD1. Germline V gives CDR1 ENHRY, CDR2 SYGVKD. V trimming: 6 bases; J trimming: 6 bases; junction bases outside the gene matches: 4. The CDR3 consists of 12 residues.

This clonotype was picked up a small number of times. The genes are TRBV7-8 and TRBJ2-3; D remains unclear. In germline, CDR1 is SGHVS, CDR2 FQNEAQ. There are 15 residues in the CDR3. V lost 6 bases, J lost 6 bases, and 19 bases lay in between. The DNA of the CDR3 is TGTGCCAGCAGTAAAACACAACAAGTAGTGGATACGCAGTATTTT. This codes for CASSKTQQVVDTQYF.